What follows are 4 T cell receptor beta chains derived from one specimen sequenced in a study of metastatic and nonmetastatic thyroid tumors. The entire patient cohort was treatment-naive prior to thyroid surgery. Via MiXCR, TCRdb re-called the PCR reads. The sample has 35,000 to 50,000 clones; approximately 20% are singletons. Sequencing was done on a sample of blood. These receptors were taken from a female donor with papillary thyroid cancer or a benign thyroid nodule (not recorded which). Some clones in this sample may be carry-over from other donors' samples.

The CDR3: CASSLDRGAPQPNEKLFF. In DNA form, the CDR3 reads TGTGCCAGCAGCTTAGATCGGGGGGCGCCGCAGCCTAATGAAAAACTGTTTTTT. The chain recombines TRBV11-2 with TRBJ1-4; a weak D match, TRBD1 (6 bases). CDR3 length: 18 amino acids. Trimming cost V 0 bases and J 3 bases, with 17 bases left between them. CDR1 and CDR2 (germline): SGHAT, FQNNGV.

A remark on this clone: This may arise from a read error, as a much more abundant clone is one base away. This rearrangement joins TRBV4-1 to TRBJ2-3, with TRBD2 matching over 14 bases. The germline V gene encodes CDR1 MGHRA and CDR2 YSYEKL. The CDR3 consists of 15 residues. CDR3 in DNA: TGCGCCATCAGCCTCCGACTAGCGGGGGGGGATACGCAGTATTTT. Its protein is CAISLRLAGGDTQYF.

The sample holds many counts of this clone. Other DNA variants within this sample encode the same CDR3. The CDR3, as DNA: TGCGCCAGCAGCCCTGTGCGGGGGGGGAGCGGCGAGCAGTACTTC. The encoded protein is CASSPVRGGSGEQYF. The chain carries TRBV10-1 and TRBJ2-7; 9 bases fit TRBD2. This CDR3 is built from 15 residues. Germline V gene lookup returns CDR1 WNHNN and CDR2 SYGVQD (reference sequence). Trimming cost V 6 bases and J 6 bases; bases outside gene matches: 12.

This clone showed up just a few times. The V call is TRBV19, the J call TRBJ1-1; D gene unclear. CDR1 and CDR2 from the germline V gene are LNHDA and SQIVND (reference sequence). V was clipped by 4 bases and J by 13 bases, with 10 bases between them. The CDR3 length is 10 residues. As DNA, the CDR3 is TGTGCCAGTAGTAAAGCTATTGGTTTCTTT. This encodes CASSKAIGFF.